The 2 T cell receptor beta chains below all came from one sample that was sequenced in a study of T-cell memory formation after mild COVID-19. From the 5' RACE reads, TCRdb called clonotypes with MiXCR, one entry per CDR3 protein. This sample has 200,000 to 250,000 distinct CDR3 sequences, with more than 8% found just once. Specimen: PBMCs or a T cell subset sorted from them (not recorded which). Source of these receptors: a young man who had mild COVID-19 (a few samples of this study predate the infection). Cell type and time point are not known.

The chain has TRBV20-1 and TRBJ2-3; 8 bases match TRBD2. The V segment lost 6 bases and the J segment 6 bases; nucleotides outside the gene matches: 11. CDR1 and CDR2 (germline): DFQATT, SNEGSKA (reference sequence). The CDR3 is 14 amino acids. CDR3 sequence: CSAAGTRNFDTQYF. The CDR3, as DNA: TGCAGTGCAGCCGGGACTAGGAACTTTGATACGCAGTATTTT.

This clonotype was observed a few times. This chain joins TRBV25-1 and TRBJ2-7, with 8 bases aligning to TRBD1. The length of the CDR3 is 13 residues. V shed 5 bases and J 3 bases; nucleotides not matched to a gene: 3. Germline CDR1 MGHDK, CDR2 SYGVNS. CDR3 bases: TGTGCCAGCAGTAAACAGGGGGGCTACGAGCAGTACTTC. Translated, it gives CASSKQGGYEQYF.